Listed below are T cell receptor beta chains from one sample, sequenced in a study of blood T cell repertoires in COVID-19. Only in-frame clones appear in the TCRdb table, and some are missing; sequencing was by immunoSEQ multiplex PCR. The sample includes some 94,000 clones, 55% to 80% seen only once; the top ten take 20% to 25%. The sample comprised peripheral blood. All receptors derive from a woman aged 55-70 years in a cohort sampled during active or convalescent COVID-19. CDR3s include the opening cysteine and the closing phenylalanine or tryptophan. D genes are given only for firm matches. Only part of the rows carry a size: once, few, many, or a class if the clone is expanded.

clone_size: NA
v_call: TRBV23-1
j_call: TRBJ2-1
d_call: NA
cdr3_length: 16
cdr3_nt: TGCGCCAGCACCTTTCCCTACAGGGTCTTGATCAATGAGCAGTTCTTC
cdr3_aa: CASTFPYRVLINEQFF

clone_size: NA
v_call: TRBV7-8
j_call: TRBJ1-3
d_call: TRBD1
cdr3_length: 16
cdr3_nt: TGTGCCAGCAGCTACCGGGACAGGGCTTTGGGAAACACCATATATTTT
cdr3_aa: CASSYRDRALGNTIYF

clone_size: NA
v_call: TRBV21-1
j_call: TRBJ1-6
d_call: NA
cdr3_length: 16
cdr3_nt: TGTGCCAGCAGCCAAGGGAGGGTCCATTATAATTCACCCCTCCACTTT
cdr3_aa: CASSQGRVHYNSPLHF

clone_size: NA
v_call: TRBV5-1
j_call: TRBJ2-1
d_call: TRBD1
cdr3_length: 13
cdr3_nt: TGCGCCAGCAGCTTAGGGACAGGGGATGAGCAGTTCTTC
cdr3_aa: CASSLGTGDEQFF

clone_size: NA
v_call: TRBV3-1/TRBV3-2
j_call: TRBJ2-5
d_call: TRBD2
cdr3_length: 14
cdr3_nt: TGTGCCAGCCGTGTACTAGCGGGGAAAGAGACCCAGTACTTC
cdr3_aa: CASRVLAGKETQYF

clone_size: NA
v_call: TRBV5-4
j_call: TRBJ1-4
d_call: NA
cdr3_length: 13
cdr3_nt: TGTGCCAGCAGCACTCACAGTAATGAAAAACTGTTTTTT
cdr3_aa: CASSTHSNEKLFF

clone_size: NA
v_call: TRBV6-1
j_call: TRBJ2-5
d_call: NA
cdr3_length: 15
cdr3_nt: TGTGCCAGCAGTGAAGATCCGGACAGCCAAGAGACCCAGTACTTC
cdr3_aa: CASSEDPDSQETQYF

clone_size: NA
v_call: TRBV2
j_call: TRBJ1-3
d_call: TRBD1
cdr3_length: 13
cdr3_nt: TGTGCCAGCGGGGACAGGGCTGGAAACACCATATATTTT
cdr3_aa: CASGDRAGNTIYF

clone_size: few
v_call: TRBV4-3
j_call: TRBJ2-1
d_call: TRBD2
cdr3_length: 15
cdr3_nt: TGCGCCAGCAGCCAAGATGGGGGGGGACCCCAGGAGCAGTTCTTC
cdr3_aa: CASSQDGGGPQEQFF

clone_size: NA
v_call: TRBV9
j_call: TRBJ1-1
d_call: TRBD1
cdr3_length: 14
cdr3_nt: TGTGCCAGCAGCGCAGACAGGGCCTACACTGAAGCTTTCTTT
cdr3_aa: CASSADRAYTEAFF

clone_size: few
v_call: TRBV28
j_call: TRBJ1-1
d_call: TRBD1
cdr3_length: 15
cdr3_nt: TGTGCCAGCAGTAGTATGGGGGACAGGGCCGAAGAAGCTTTCTTT
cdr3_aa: CASSSMGDRAEEAFF

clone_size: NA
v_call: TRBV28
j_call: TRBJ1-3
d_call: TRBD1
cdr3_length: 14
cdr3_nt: TGTGCCAGCAAGGAAGGGGGCAGTGGAAACACCATATATTTT
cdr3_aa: CASKEGGSGNTIYF

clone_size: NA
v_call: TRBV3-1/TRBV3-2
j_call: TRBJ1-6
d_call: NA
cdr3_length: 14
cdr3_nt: TGTGCCAGCAGCCAAGGATCTAGCCAAACACCCCTCCACTTT
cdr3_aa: CASSQGSSQTPLHF

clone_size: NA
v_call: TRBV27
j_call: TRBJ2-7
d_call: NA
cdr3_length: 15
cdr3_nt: TGTGCCAGCATGCGTGGGGGGGCTGGAGGGTACGAGCAGTACTTC
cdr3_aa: CASMRGGAGGYEQYF

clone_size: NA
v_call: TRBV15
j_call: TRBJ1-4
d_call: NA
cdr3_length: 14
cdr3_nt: TGTGCCACCAGCCGGGGTGGGGGGAATGAAAAACTGTTTTTT
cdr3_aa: CATSRGGGNEKLFF

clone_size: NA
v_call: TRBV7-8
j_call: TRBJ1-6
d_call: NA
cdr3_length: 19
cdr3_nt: TGTGCCAGCAGCCCTTCAGGGGTTTCCCACAGAAAATATAATTCACCCCTCCACTTT
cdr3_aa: CASSPSGVSHRKYNSPLHF

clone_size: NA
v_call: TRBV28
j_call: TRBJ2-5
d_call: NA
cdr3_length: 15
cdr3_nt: TGTGCCAGCAGACAACCAGGGCGCCCCAGAGAGACCCAGTACTTC
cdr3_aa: CASRQPGRPRETQYF

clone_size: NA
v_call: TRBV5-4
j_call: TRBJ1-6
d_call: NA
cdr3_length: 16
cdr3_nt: TGTGCCAGCAGCTTGGACGGGAGCTCCTATAATTCACTCCTCCACTTT
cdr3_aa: CASSLDGSSYNSLLHF

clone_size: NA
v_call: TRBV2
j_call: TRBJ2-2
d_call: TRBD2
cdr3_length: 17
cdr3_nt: TGTGCCAGCAGTGAACCGGGGGGGCTTTCGGGCACCGGGGAGCTGTTTTTT
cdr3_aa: CASSEPGGLSGTGELFF

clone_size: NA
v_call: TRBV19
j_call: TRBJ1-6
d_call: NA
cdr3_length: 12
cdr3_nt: TGTGCCAGTAGTATCAAGGGGGTTAACCTCCACTTT
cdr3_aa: CASSIKGVNLHF

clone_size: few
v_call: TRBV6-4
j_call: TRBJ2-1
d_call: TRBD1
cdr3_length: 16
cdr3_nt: TGTGCCAGCAGTGAAGGTATCGGGACAGGGTTCAATGAGCAGTTCTTC
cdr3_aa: CASSEGIGTGFNEQFF

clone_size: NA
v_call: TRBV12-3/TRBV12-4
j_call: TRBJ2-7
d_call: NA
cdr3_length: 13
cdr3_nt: TGTGCCAGCAGTTTAAACAGGGCCGACGAGCAGTACTTC
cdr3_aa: CASSLNRADEQYF

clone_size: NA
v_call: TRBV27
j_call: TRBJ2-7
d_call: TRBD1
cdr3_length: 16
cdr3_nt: TGTGCCAGCAGTGTCATACAGGGGCCCCTATTACGGGAGCAGTACTTC
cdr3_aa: CASSVIQGPLLREQYF

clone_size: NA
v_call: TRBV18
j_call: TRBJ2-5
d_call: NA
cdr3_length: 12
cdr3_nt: TGTGCCAGCTCACCAGTGCGGGAGACCCAGTACTTC
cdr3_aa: CASSPVRETQYF

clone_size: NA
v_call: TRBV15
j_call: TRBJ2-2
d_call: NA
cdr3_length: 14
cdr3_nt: TGTGCCACCAGCACTCCGGGACTCGGGGAGGAGCTGTTTTTT
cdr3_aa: CATSTPGLGEELFF

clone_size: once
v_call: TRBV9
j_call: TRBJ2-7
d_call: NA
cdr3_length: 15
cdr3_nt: TGTGCCAGCAGCCCAGTGGACTGGTCCCTTGACGAGCAGTACTTC
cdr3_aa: CASSPVDWSLDEQYF

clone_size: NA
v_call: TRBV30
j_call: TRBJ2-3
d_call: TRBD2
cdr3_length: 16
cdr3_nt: TGTGCCTGGAATGTTGATAGCGGGGTTATGACAGATACGCAGTATTTT
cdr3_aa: CAWNVDSGVMTDTQYF

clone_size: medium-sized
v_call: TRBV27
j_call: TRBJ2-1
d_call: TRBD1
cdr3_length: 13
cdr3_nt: TGTGCCAGCAGTTTAACAGGGGCGGGTGAGCAGTTCTTC
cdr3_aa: CASSLTGAGEQFF

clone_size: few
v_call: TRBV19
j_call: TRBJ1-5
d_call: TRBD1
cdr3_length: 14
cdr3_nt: TGTGCCAGTAGTATTGGGACAGGCAATCAGCCCCAGCATTTT
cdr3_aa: CASSIGTGNQPQHF

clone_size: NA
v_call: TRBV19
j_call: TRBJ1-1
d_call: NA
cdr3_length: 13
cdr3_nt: TGTGCCAGTAGTGGGGGCAGGGGCACTGAAGCTTTCTTT
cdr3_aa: CASSGGRGTEAFF

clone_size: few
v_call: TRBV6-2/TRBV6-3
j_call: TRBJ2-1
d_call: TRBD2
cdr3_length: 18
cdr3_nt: TGTGCCAGCAGTTACGTGTCTAGCGGGGCCTCTATCTACAATGAGCAGTTCTTC
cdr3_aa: CASSYVSSGASIYNEQFF

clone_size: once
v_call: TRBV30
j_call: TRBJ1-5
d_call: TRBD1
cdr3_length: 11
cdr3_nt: TGTGCCTGGAGTGAACAGGGGTCCCAGCATTTT
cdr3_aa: CAWSEQGSQHF

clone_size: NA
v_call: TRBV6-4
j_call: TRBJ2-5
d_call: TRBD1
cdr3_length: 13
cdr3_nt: TGTGCCAGCAATATTACAGGGGAAGAGACCCAGTACTTC
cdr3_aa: CASNITGEETQYF

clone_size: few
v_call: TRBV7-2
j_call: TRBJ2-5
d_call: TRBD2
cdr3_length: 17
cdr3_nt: TGTGCCAGCAGCCCCGGTCCGGATAGCGGGGGGTCCGGAGCCCAGTACTTC
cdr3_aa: CASSPGPDSGGSGAQYF

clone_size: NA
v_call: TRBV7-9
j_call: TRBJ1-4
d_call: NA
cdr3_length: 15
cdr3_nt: TGTGCCAGCAGCGACGACGGGGCAACTAATGAAAAACTGTTTTTT
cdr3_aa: CASSDDGATNEKLFF

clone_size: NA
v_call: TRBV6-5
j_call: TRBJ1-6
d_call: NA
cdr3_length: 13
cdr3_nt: TGTGCCGGAAGAGGGACTGCGGCTTCACCCCTCCACTTT
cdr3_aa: CAGRGTAASPLHF

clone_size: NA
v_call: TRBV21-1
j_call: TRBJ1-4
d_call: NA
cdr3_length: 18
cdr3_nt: TGTGCCAGCAGCAAAAGAATGGTCCAGGGAAAGGCTAATGAAAAACTGTTTTTT
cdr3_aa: CASSKRMVQGKANEKLFF

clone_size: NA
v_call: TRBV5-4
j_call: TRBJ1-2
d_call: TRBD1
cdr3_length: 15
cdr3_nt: TGTGCCAGCAGCCCGATGTCACAGGGGCACTATGGCTACACCTTC
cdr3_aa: CASSPMSQGHYGYTF

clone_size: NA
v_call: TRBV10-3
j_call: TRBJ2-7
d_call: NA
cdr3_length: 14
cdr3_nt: TGTGCCATCAGTGGAGGGTTGATGGGTAGCGAGCAGTACTTC
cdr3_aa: CAISGGLMGSEQYF

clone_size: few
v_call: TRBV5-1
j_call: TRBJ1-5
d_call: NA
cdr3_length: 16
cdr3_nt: TGCGCCAGCAGCCCGGGTCCCAGAGTTAGCAATCAGCCCCAGCATTTT
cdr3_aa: CASSPGPRVSNQPQHF

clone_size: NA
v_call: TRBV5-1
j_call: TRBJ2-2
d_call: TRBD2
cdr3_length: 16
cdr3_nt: TGCGCCAGCAGCGGGGCTAGCGGGGGACGCACCGGGGAGCTGTTTTTT
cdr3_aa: CASSGASGGRTGELFF

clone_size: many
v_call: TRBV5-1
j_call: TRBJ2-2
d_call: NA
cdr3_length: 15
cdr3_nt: TGCGCCAGCAGCACCTGGACTATGAACACCGGGGAGCTGTTTTTT
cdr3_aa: CASSTWTMNTGELFF